The clone carrying this T cell receptor (beta chain) has a handful of counts. The antigen remains unidentified. Some clones are missing from TCRdb's copy, which holds only in-frame ones; the method was immunoSEQ multiplex PCR. The table includes roughly 200,000 clones, 88% detected once. The V end was cut by 6 bases, the J end by 6 bases, with 11 bases between. The CDR3 length is 13 residues. Germline V gene data show CDR1 as MNHEY and CDR2 as SVGAGI. These data originate in a study of T cell responses to AZD1222 COVID-19 vaccine. Overall study results and limits: Of spike-specific TCRs, nearly half reportedly target regions left unmutated in variants. Repertoire collection took place solely once the T cell response had peaked.

The source was peripheral blood, collected on day 0 of AZD1222 vaccination. The rearrangement uses TRBV6-5 and TRBJ1-4, with unresolved D. The clonotype comes from an adult in good health. CDR3 loop: CASRDTADEKLFF. In DNA, the CDR3 is TGTGCCAGCAGAGACACCGCGGATGAAAAACTGTTTTTT.